This T cell receptor (beta chain) emerged from a study of blood T cells in healthy people across ages. Across the whole study: Researchers report that template switching captured about one barcoded beta molecule per two T cells.

Whole-study findings and limits: It was found that TCR beta diversity correlated strongly with the percentage of naive T cells.

The CDR3 sequence is 16 residues long. Trimming stripped 0 bases from V and 13 bases from J, with 22 bases between. The germline V gene has CDR1 LGHDT and CDR2 YNNKEL (reference sequence). With a J-beta primer mix and a sample-barcoded 5' primer, a second PCR ran about 7 to 12 cycles. Via MiXCR, TCRdb re-called the 5' RACE reads, giving one row per CDR3 protein. The table includes approximately 810,000 distinct CDR3 sequences, about 30% detected once. Per individual sample, total RNA of at least 6 micrograms was extracted. In the case of this clonotype: Its antigen remains unidentified.

Sequenced: blood. The source of this sequence is a woman older than 75 in good health. The rearrangement uses TRBV3-1 and TRBJ2-1, with D maybe TRBD1 (6 bases). CDR3 region: CASSQECRKGGETQFF. The CDR3, as DNA: TGTGCCAGCAGCCAAGAGTGTCGGAAAGGGGGTGAGACCCAGTTCTTC.